This section outlines one T cell receptor (beta chain) sequence together with its context. TCRdb reprocessed the reads with MiXCR, giving one entry per CDR3 protein. The repertoire holds around 280,000 distinct CDR3 sequences, with roughly a tenth as singletons. The data were obtained in a study of T cell repertoires in cytomegalovirus infection. Germline-derived CDR1 and CDR2 are SGHDN and FVKESK. There are 15 residues in the CDR3. Losses at the gene ends were 4 bases for V and 10 bases for J; bases not matched to a gene: 12. The sequencing sample was made of PBMCs. The TCR originated in a human donor in good health (CMV status not recorded). Some clones in this sample may be carry-over from other donors' samples. This chain uses TRBV14 with TRBJ1-1, with 10 bases identical to TRBD1. The CDR3 bases are TGTGCCAGCAGCCTAGACTCCGGGACAGGGGAGGGAGCTTTCTTT. It translates to CASSLDSGTGEGAFF.